This T cell receptor beta chain appears in the sequencing data of a study of long-term antiretroviral therapy in people with HIV (dated by TCRdb to the early 2020s). Study-wide context: The earliest samples were collected roughly a decade before the 2015 WHO recommendation for immediate ART, at a time when ART was usually postponed until CD4 counts fell. No cross-contamination during QIAcube processing was shown when test extractions of a monoclonal T-cell line were performed alongside about 30 polyclonal samples. About 35% of the 30 participants with HIV were female. From 30 adults with confirmed HIV infection, the cohort provided over 150 cryopreserved PBMC samples, gathered serially across a mean of around six years (range 1-12). This retrospective serial study examined whether starting ART and sustained HIV suppression were associated with changes in the composition and diversity of the TRB repertoire in peripheral blood.

In regard to this clone: Its recognized antigen is unknown. Base qualities are not at hand, and no much larger clone is one base apart.

Inclusion was restricted to participants for whom at least one PBMC sample before ART initiation and at least two post-ART samples were available. Treatment was received in the United States of America by all participants with HIV. Cryopreserved samples of about 1-10 million PBMC were thawed and washed before DNA extraction. At the time of the earliest PBMC sample for each participant with HIV, ages ranged from about 20 to 54 years. Each participant contributed PBMC samples from 1-4 timepoints before ART initiation and 2-8 timepoints after ART initiation, with a median of 7 samples. Serial HIV viral load, CD4+ T-cell count, ART history and demographic data were obtained for every participant. Using a Qiagen kit on a QIAcube, genomic DNA was extracted from unsorted PBMC, with samples processed in batches of 12. Results and caveats for the whole study, not just this receptor: The repertoire was dominated across all time points by expanded TRB clones identified before ART initiation, although this dominance was seen to fluctuate and to decrease in many PLHIV after ART. A significant increase in TRB diversity was found to be associated with ART initiation, although TRB diversity was observed to remain significantly below that of transplant donor controls even after long-term ART. The samples were dated from 2004 to 2017, and the ART regimens that were used may be less effective than current ART regimens. Because cell numbers in pre-ART samples were limited, unsorted PBMC were profiled instead of sorted CD4+ and CD8+ T cells. CDR3 length ranges in HIV repertoires were narrower than in controls, and network structure suggested an antigen-experienced repertoire with only a slight naive shift after ART. Limited PBMC availability meant only the TCR beta chain was sequenced, without alpha chain pairing. Inferences about post-ART repertoire changes are limited because no data were available on ART adherence, viral resistance or therapy changes.

V drops 4 bases and J drops 10 bases, leaving 17 bases in between. Measured from the cysteine to the phenylalanine, the CDR3 is 14 residues long. Just CDR3 DNA is preserved here, 42 bases in frame from base 1. The germline V gene supplies CDR1 SGHRS and CDR2 YFSETQ. Sequencing of the TRB variable region was done with the immunoSEQ hsTCRB v3.0 assay at survey level resolution. The targeted TRB sequencing depth was about 40,000-55,000 T-cell genomes per sample. TRB libraries were pooled and sequenced on an Illumina MiSeq using a v3 150-cycle kit. As for the original processing: Analysis of repertoires was carried out in R inside a reproducible Nextflow workflow spanning QC, data transformation and analysis. LymphoSeq2, an R package for exploring AIRR-Seq data, was used to implement custom analyses. Several samples that yielded fewer than 5000 total TRB sequences were excluded, so that some 190 HIV repertoires were analyzed. Among the approximately 190 retained HIV repertoires, 59 were collected before ART initiation and 129 after ART initiation. Repertoires were downsampled to 5000 TRB nucleotide sequences, with summary statistics averaged over 100 downsampling iterations. The analysis kept only TRB sequences whose CDR3 regions were at least seven amino acids long. A Shannon entropy-derived clonality score and the Gini coefficient were used to measure diversity. In the repertoire networks, any two of the top 5000 CDR3 amino acid sequences were connected whenever the two sequences differed by an edit distance of one. For TRB CDR3 amino acid sequences, GLIPH2 was used to predict antigen specificity groups and MHC restriction. To flag known CMV, EBV, HIV or tissue antigen associations, CDR3 amino acid sequences were matched against VDJdb and McPAS-TCR. Pre-ART, post-ART and control groups were compared with Wilcoxon signed-rank tests and Holm-Bonferroni correction. Held by TCRdb, this immuneACCESS table contains in-frame sequences only and omits some clones. Under half of the omission traces to an unresolved V gene where checked; the cause of the rest is unknown. From that table come the V and J calls and clone size; the DNA was used to work out D and trimming. This sample comprises 40,000 to 45,000 clones, roughly 95% of them detected only once. In total, the top ten clones hold roughly 2.5% of the sample.

The receptor was isolated from a woman aged 45-59 years with HIV. The specimen was unsorted PBMCs, collected 3.7 years after starting antiretroviral therapy. The chain is assembled from TRBV5-1 and TRBJ1-4; possibly the D gene is TRBD1, per 5 matching bases. The CDR3 amino acid sequence is: CASSRSDARGKLFF. The bases read TGCGCCAGCAGCCGAAGTGACGCAAGGGGAAAACTGTTTTTT.